The 18 T cell receptor beta chains below all came from one sample that was sequenced in a study of post-analysis software for immune sequencing data. Antigens for these TCRs are unknown. Whole-study results and caveats: Four or five TRBV segments, TRBV5-6, TRBV5-1 and TRBV20-1 among them, were found more frequent in patients than controls.

Presence of unique molecular identifiers characterized the TCR beta cDNA libraries. From the PCR reads, TCRdb called clonotypes with MiXCR, one entry per CDR3 protein. The sample yields approximately 770,000 distinct CDR3 sequences, around 42% seen once. Sequenced material: blood. These receptors came from a girl between 10 and 17 years old with multiple sclerosis.

This chain links TRBV20-1 with TRBJ1-2, with a possible D match to TRBD1 (6 bases). Germline lookup yields CDR1 DFQATT and CDR2 SNEGSKA (reference sequence). Trimming removed 3 bases at V and 4 bases at J, with 18 bases between. This CDR3 spans 15 amino acids. The CDR3 DNA sequence: TGCAGTGCTAGTTTACCCACAGGGTTGGCCTATGGCTACACCTTC. It yields the protein CSASLPTGLAYGYTF.

This clonotype was observed a few times. The rearrangement joins TRBV6-1 to TRBJ2-1, with 13 bases lining up with TRBD2. Germline V CDR1 and CDR2: MNHNS, SASEGT. This CDR3 contains 19 residues. V shed 5 bases and J 0 bases; nucleotides not matched to a gene: 10. The CDR3 is CASSPPPGLAGSSYNEQFF. The CDR3 DNA reads as TGTGCCAGCAGTCCGCCCCCGGGACTAGCGGGAAGCTCCTACAATGAGCAGTTCTTC.

This clonotype has only a few counts. V and J are TRBV10-3 and TRBJ1-1, with TRBD1 matching 8 bases. Germline loops: CDR1 ENHRY, CDR2 SYGVKD. This CDR3 is 14 amino acids long. Trimming cost V 5 bases and J 2 bases; bases outside gene matches: 4. CDR3 DNA: TGTGCCATCAGTTCCGGGACAGGAAACACTGAAGCTTTCTTT. Translating it yields CAISSGTGNTEAFF.

The chain carries TRBV6-2 or TRBV6-3 and TRBJ2-5, with 10 bases that match TRBD2. This CDR3 comprises 16 residues. V lost 5 bases to trimming and J lost 9 bases; unmatched junction nucleotides: 15. CDR1 MNHEY and CDR2 SVGEGT come from the germline V gene. The CDR3 loop is CASSPLGLAVRGAQYF. The CDR3 DNA reads as TGTGCCAGCAGTCCCCTAGGACTAGCGGTCCGGGGGGCCCAGTACTTC.

This rearrangement joins TRBV12-3 or TRBV12-4 to TRBJ1-1; D remains unclear. CDR3 length: 13 residues. V lost 5 bases to trimming and J lost 3 bases, with 10 bases between them. The CDR3 DNA follows: TGTGCCAGCAGTCCTAGGTGGGACACTGAAGCTTTCTTT. Residues: CASSPRWDTEAFF.

The J gene is TRBJ2-4, the V gene TRBV4-3; a weak D match, TRBD1 (5 bases). The V end was cut by 4 bases, the J end by 2 bases, with 15 bases between. In germline, CDR1 is LGHNA, CDR2 YSLEER. The CDR3 runs to 16 residues. CDR3: CASSPTLTGPKNIQYF. The CDR3 DNA sequence: TGCGCCAGCAGCCCCACCCTTACAGGTCCCAAAAACATTCAGTACTTC.

The DNA of the CDR3 is TGTGCCAGTAGTGGGAGGGACGGTAGCTCCTACGAGCAGTACTTC. Residues: CASSGRDGSSYEQYF. The chain joins TRBV19 to TRBJ2-7, with 7 bases that match TRBD2. Germline V CDR1 and CDR2: LNHDA, SQIVND (reference sequence). This CDR3 is built from 15 residues. V was clipped by 5 bases and J by 0 bases; unmatched bases: 7.

There are a few counts of this clonotype. The V and J genes are TRBV24-1 and TRBJ2-7; 8 bases align to TRBD2. Trimming removed 1 base from V and 5 bases from J; junction bases left unmatched: 0. The CDR3 length is 13 residues. The germline CDR1 and CDR2 sequences are KGHDR and SFDVKD. CDR3 sequence reads: CATSDFGRDEQYF. The CDR3 DNA sequence: TGTGCCACCAGTGATTTCGGGAGGGACGAGCAGTACTTC.

This clonotype was picked up a small number of times. The chain joins TRBV12-3 or TRBV12-4 to TRBJ1-1; D may be TRBD1 (6 bases). The CDR3 runs to 14 residues. Trimming cost V 3 bases and J 1 base, with 9 bases left between them. CDR3 loop: CASSLYRENTEAFF. As DNA, the CDR3 is TGTGCCAGCAGTTTGTACAGGGAGAACACTGAAGCTTTCTTT.

The chain carries TRBV27 and TRBJ2-1, with 9 bases fitting TRBD1. The J segment lost 4 bases and the V segment lost 5 bases, leaving 9 bases of the junction unmatched. CDR3 length equals 16 residues. Germline loops: CDR1 MNHEY, CDR2 SMNVEV (reference sequence). CDR3 amino acids: CASSPTGQGRYNEQFF. The DNA of the CDR3 is TGTGCCAGCAGTCCCACTGGACAGGGGAGGTACAATGAGCAGTTCTTC.

The chain employs TRBV7-9 and TRBJ2-5; 8 nucleotides match TRBD1. The DNA end favors TRBJ2-7, so the J call may be wrong. This CDR3 is built from 14 residues. Per germline, CDR1 SEHNR and CDR2 FQNEAQ (reference sequence). CDR3 sequence: CASSLGTGKFEQYF. The CDR3 DNA reads as TGTGCCAGCAGCTTAGGGACAGGGAAGTTCGAGCAGTACTTC.

The J gene is TRBJ2-3, the V gene TRBV12-3 or TRBV12-4, with a weak D call TRBD2 (6 bases). The CDR3 has 18 amino acids. V was trimmed by 3 bases and J by 4 bases, leaving 23 bases between them. CDR3 in DNA: TGTGCCAGCAGTTTTAGGCCACTAGAGGGAGGAGGAGCAGATACGCAGTATTTT. Amino acids: CASSFRPLEGGGADTQYF.

This clonotype showed up just a few times. The J gene is TRBJ2-7, the V gene TRBV5-1; D is possibly TRBD2 (5 bases). V was pared by 0 bases and J by 6 bases, with 16 bases between. The CDR3 is 15 amino acids. CDR1 and CDR2 (germline): SGHRS, YFSETQ. The chain's CDR3 is CASSLVRFNGSEQYF. The CDR3 DNA follows: TGCGCCAGCAGCTTGGTACGTTTTAATGGGAGCGAGCAGTACTTC.

V is TRBV29-1 and J is TRBJ1-6; 7 bases are a match to TRBD1. The trim removed 7 bases at V and 11 bases at J, leaving 11 bases unmatched. The CDR3 totals 13 residues. The V gene's germline CDR1 is SQVTM and CDR2 ANQGSEA. CDR3 nucleotides: TGCAGCGCTCTAACAGGGGCGGATCCACCCCTCCACTTT. It yields the protein CSALTGADPPLHF.

The V and J genes are TRBV12-3 or TRBV12-4 and TRBJ2-2, with 11 nucleotides matching TRBD2. V shed 5 bases and J 5 bases; nucleotides not matched to a gene: 4. The CDR3 extends over 15 amino acids. The CDR3 bases are TGTGCCAGCAGTAAAACTAGCGGGAGAACCGGGGAGCTGTTTTTT. Its protein is CASSKTSGRTGELFF.

The chain recombines TRBV7-3 with TRBJ2-3, with 7 bases matching TRBD2. With V trimmed by 5 bases and J by 1 base, 3 bases remained unmatched. Germline V gene sequence: CDR1 SGHTA, CDR2 FQGTGA. This CDR3 spans 14 amino acids. The DNA for the CDR3 is TGTGCCAGCAGCACTGGACTAGGCACAGATACGCAGTATTTT. Translation gives CASSTGLGTDTQYF.

The chain uses TRBV4-1 and TRBJ2-3, with TRBD1 matching over 7 bases. After removal of 1 base from V and 3 bases from J, the junction contained 4 bases not matched to a gene. Per the germline V gene, CDR1 is MGHRA and CDR2 is YSYEKL. The CDR3 is made up of 15 amino acids. The CDR3 DNA follows: TGCGCCAGCAGCCAAGGGACAGGTGGAACAGATACGCAGTATTTT. Amino acid sequence: CASSQGTGGTDTQYF.

This clonotype was seen more than once but under ten times. V is TRBV6-1 and J is TRBJ2-4; D unclear. Germline loops: CDR1 MNHNS, CDR2 SASEGT. Trimming took 8 bases from V and 1 from J, leaving 15 bases between them. This CDR3 is built from 15 residues. The CDR3 here is CASDNRAAAKNIQYF. CDR3 nucleotides: TGTGCCAGCGATAATCGGGCGGCGGCCAAAAACATTCAGTACTTC.